Sequencing of this T cell receptor (beta chain) was carried out in a study of cytomegalovirus exposure and HLA in healthy donors. The overall study: The same platform was used for the approximately 120 validation repertoires as for the approximately 730 first-cohort repertoires, as reported in a later analysis. Study results and caveats: Among TCR beta chains, those listed as cytomegalovirus-associated numbered approximately 150. Specificity for CMV antigens was confirmed in vitro for a few of the CMV-associated chains. Generally TCR sequences proved uncommon, though certain public TCRs appeared in numerous donors.

Measured with immunoSEQ multiplex PCR; TCRdb has only the in-frame clones, and not every one. There are roughly 330,000 clones in the sample; about 90% occur only once, and roughly 1.1% lies in the top ten. As concerns this clone: What it recognizes is unknown.

Sequences were obtained from PBMCs. This TCR came from a woman in her 30s in good health and CMV-seropositive.

The CDR3, as DNA: TGTGCCAGCAGCTTAGTAACCTACGCCTCGGGAGACTATGGCTACACCTTC. This encodes CASSLVTYASGDYGYTF. This rearrangement joins TRBV5-6 to TRBJ1-2; D not certain. V shed 2 bases and J shed 3 bases, with 20 bases lying between them. This CDR3 has 17 residues. Germline loops: CDR1 SGHDT, CDR2 YYEEEE.